Shown below are 23 T cell receptor beta chains from a single sample sequenced in a study of blood T cell repertoires in COVID-19. The protocol was immunoSEQ multiplex PCR, while the TCRdb copy is restricted to in-frame clones and leaves out a portion. Counted here are 200,000 to 250,000 clones, nearly 85% occurring once; the ten biggest clones make up roughly 1.3%. Sequencing input: peripheral blood. The receptors stem from a woman aged 25 to 39 with COVID-19, enrolled during active disease.

This chain joins TRBV27 and TRBJ2-7, with 15 positions matching TRBD2. The V gene's germline CDR1 is MNHEY and CDR2 SMNVEV (reference sequence). This CDR3 contains 19 residues. Trimming at V came to 1 base and at J to 0 bases, leaving 7 bases not matched to a gene. CDR3 bases: TGTGCCAGCAGTTTATACGGGACTAGCGGGAGGAGGAGCTCCTACGAGCAGTACTTC. It encodes CASSLYGTSGRRSSYEQYF.

The V and J genes are TRBV5-6 and TRBJ1-1, with unresolved D. Trimming took off 4 bases at V and 0 bases at J, with 16 bases between the two ends. The CDR3 length is 16 residues. The germline V gene encodes CDR1 SGHDT and CDR2 YYEEEE. The CDR3 DNA sequence: TGTGCCAGCAGCCCCCTCTTGGGCAGCATGAACACTGAAGCTTTCTTT. This translates into CASSPLLGSMNTEAFF. Full variable domain (missing parts from reference TRBV5-6 and TRBJ1-1): DAGVTQSPTHLIKTRGQQVTLRCSPKSGHDTVSWYQQALGQGPQFIFQYYEEEERQRGNFPDRFSGHQFPNYSSELNVNALLLGDSALYLCASSPLLGSMNTEAFFGQGTRLTVV.

The V call is TRBV2, the J call TRBJ1-2; D possibly corresponds to TRBD1 (6 bases). V lost 8 bases and J lost 4, with 14 bases in between. Germline V gene sequence: CDR1 SNHLY, CDR2 FYNNEI. The CDR3 extends over 13 amino acids. CDR3 sequence reads: CASGGQPSYGYTF. CDR3 bases: TGTGCCAGCGGAGGACAGCCCTCCTATGGCTACACCTTC.

CDR3 DNA sequence: TGTGCCAGCAGCTTATTGCAGGGCAACTATGGCTACACCTTC. Encoded protein: CASSLLQGNYGYTF. The chain combines TRBV11-2 with TRBJ1-2, with D tentatively TRBD1 (5 bases). The CDR3 contains 14 residues. Trimming shortened V by 2 bases and J by 2 bases, and 9 bases separated the two germline ends. Germline values: CDR1 SGHAT, CDR2 FQNNGV.

V and J are TRBV9 and TRBJ2-1; no clear D. Trimming removed 1 base at V and 4 bases at J, with 9 bases between. The germline CDR1 and CDR2 sequences are SGDLS and YYNGEE. The CDR3 contains 14 residues. The CDR3 coding sequence is TGTGCCAGCAGCGTATCGGGTTCTTACAATGAGCAGTTCTTC. Translated, it gives CASSVSGSYNEQFF.

This chain uses TRBV2 with TRBJ2-5; 11 bases map to TRBD2. J lost 2 bases, V lost 4 bases, and 6 bases had no gene match. Germline CDR1 is SNHLY and CDR2 is FYNNEI. The CDR3 extends over 16 amino acids. This CDR3 is CASSGAGLAVQETQYF. The CDR3, as DNA: TGTGCCAGCAGTGGGGCGGGACTAGCGGTACAAGAGACCCAGTACTTC.

This clone has a count of ten or more. The CDR3 bases are TGTGCCAGCAGCTTGGATTCGACAGGGGGCGCCTATGGCTACACCTTC. Its protein is CASSLDSTGGAYGYTF. The V call is TRBV5-4, the J call TRBJ1-2; 10 bases are a match to TRBD1. CDR3 length: 16 residues. Germline V CDR1 and CDR2: SGHNT, YYREEE (reference sequence). Trimming at V came to 0 bases and at J to 4 bases, leaving 6 bases not matched to a gene.

This chain uses TRBV2 with TRBJ2-7, with 10 nucleotides matching TRBD1. The CDR3 is 15 residues long. Germline V lookup: CDR1 SNHLY, CDR2 FYNNEI. V lost 4 bases and J lost 6; bases outside the gene matches: 9. CDR3 amino acids: CASSADRGRLAEQYF. The CDR3 DNA follows: TGTGCCAGCAGTGCAGACAGGGGGCGATTGGCCGAGCAGTACTTC.

V gene TRBV24-1 combines with J gene TRBJ1-1; 7 bases are shared with TRBD1. The CDR3 totals 11 residues. The junction had 5 bases not matched to a gene; V was cut back by 10 bases and J by 7 bases. Germline CDR1 KGHDR, CDR2 SFDVKD. In DNA, the CDR3 is TGTGCCACACTCCGGGACAGTGAAGCTTTCTTT. This sequence encodes CATLRDSEAFF.

This rearrangement joins TRBV2 to TRBJ1-1; D not resolved. This CDR3 comprises 11 residues. Trimming shortened V by 7 bases and J by 0 bases, and 3 bases separated the two germline ends. The germline CDR1 and CDR2 sequences are SNHLY and FYNNEI. CDR3 nucleotides: TGTGCCAGCACTATGAACACTGAAGCTTTCTTT. Its translation is CASTMNTEAFF.

DNA of the CDR3: TGTGCCAGCAGCGGCCGGGACAGGGGTGGGTATGGCTACACCTTC. It translates to CASSGRDRGGYGYTF. The chain couples TRBV11-2 to TRBJ1-2; 10 nucleotides agree with TRBD1. The CDR3 length is 15 residues. Germline-derived CDR1 and CDR2 are SGHAT and FQNNGV. Trimming removed 5 bases from V and 5 bases from J; junction bases left unmatched: 8.

The chain joins TRBV7-3 to TRBJ2-5, with D possibly TRBD2 on 6 matching bases. Per germline, CDR1 SGHTA and CDR2 FQGTGA. Between the trimmed V and J ends, which lost 2 bases and 2 bases, there was a span of 12 bases. CDR3 length equals 15 residues. CDR3 sequence reads: CASSLEIAGQETQYF. Written as DNA, the CDR3 is TGTGCCAGCAGCTTAGAGATTGCGGGACAAGAGACCCAGTACTTC.

The gene calls are TRBV4-1 and TRBJ1-3, with a tentative D call TRBD1 (6 bases). V was cut by 5 bases and J by 0 bases, with 14 bases left in between. Germline CDR1 and CDR2: MGHRA and YSYEKL. The CDR3 consists of 16 residues. The CDR3 sequence is CASSSGRGYSGNTIYF. The CDR3 bases are TGCGCCAGCAGCTCGGGCAGGGGTTACTCTGGAAACACCATATATTTT.

At least ten counts were recorded for this clone. The chain combines TRBV5-1 with TRBJ2-2; unclear D gene. Germline-derived CDR1 and CDR2 are SGHRS and YFSETQ. Between the trimmed V and J ends, which lost 1 base and 1 base, there was a span of 5 bases. The CDR3 consists of 14 residues. The DNA of the CDR3 is TGCGCCAGCAGCTTGACTCAGAACACCGGGGAGCTGTTTTTT. Residues: CASSLTQNTGELFF. The full variable domain, completed using reference TRBV5-1 and TRBJ2-2, is KAGVTQTPRYLIKTRGQQVTLSCSPISGHRSVSWYQQTPGQGLQFLFEYFSETQRNKGNFPGRFSGRQFSNSRSEMNVSTLELGDSALYLCASSLTQNTGELFFGEGSRLTVL.

This clone was observed a single time. The chain uses TRBV29-1 and TRBJ2-5; 9 bases agree with TRBD2. With V trimmed by 4 bases and J by 5 bases, 5 bases remained unmatched. The length of the CDR3 is 13 residues. The germline V gene encodes CDR1 SQVTM and CDR2 ANQGSEA. The CDR3 region is CSVVTSGGETQYF. The CDR3 coding sequence is TGCAGCGTTGTGACTAGCGGAGGGGAGACCCAGTACTTC.

This clone occurred many times. The gene calls are TRBV9 and TRBJ1-1; TRBD1 is a possible D gene (6 bases). Germline lookup yields CDR1 SGDLS and CDR2 YYNGEE. V was shortened by 3 bases and J by 1 base, with 10 bases between the two germline ends. CDR3 length equals 14 residues. CDR3 region: CASSGGRGNTEAFF. The CDR3 nucleotides are TGTGCCAGCAGCGGAGGCAGGGGGAACACTGAAGCTTTCTTT.

This clone showed up many times. The chain is built from TRBV5-1 and TRBJ1-4; TRBD1 aligns across 12 bases. Unmatched junction bases numbered 19, after V lost 4 bases and J lost 6 bases. Germline-derived CDR1 and CDR2 are SGHRS and YFSETQ. The CDR3 is 20 residues long. The CDR3 region has the DNA TGCGCCAGCAGCAAGAGGATGGTAGGGGGACAGGGGGCCTTCGATGAAAAACTGTTTTTT. Its translation is CASSKRMVGGQGAFDEKLFF.

V gene TRBV5-6 combines with J gene TRBJ2-7, with 7 bases lining up with TRBD1. The length of the CDR3 is 13 residues. Trimming removed 4 bases from V and 6 bases from J; junction bases left unmatched: 7. In germline, CDR1 is SGHDT, CDR2 YYEEEE. CDR3 in DNA: TGTGCCAGCAGCCCGACAGGGACGTTCGAGCAGTACTTC. It codes for CASSPTGTFEQYF.

J is TRBJ1-5 and V is TRBV28; D is possibly TRBD1 (5 bases). Trimming stripped 2 bases from V and 9 bases from J, with 11 bases between. This CDR3 is 13 amino acids long. Germline loops: CDR1 MDHEN, CDR2 SYDVKM. CDR3 nucleotide sequence: TGTGCCAGCAGTTTAGGGGGGGTGGGGCCCCAGCATTTT. Translating it yields CASSLGGVGPQHF.

This clone appeared a single time. The CDR3, as DNA: TGCAGCGTTTTGGGGGCGGGTAGGTCCTATAATTCACCCCTCCACTTT. Protein product: CSVLGAGRSYNSPLHF. The chain employs TRBV29-1 and TRBJ1-6, with a tentative D call TRBD1 (6 bases). This CDR3 spans 16 amino acids. Trimming left V 5 bases short and J 1 base short, with 15 bases between. CDR1 is SQVTM and CDR2 is ANQGSEA in the germline V gene.

The V and J genes are TRBV9 and TRBJ2-5, with 7 bases aligning to TRBD2. The CDR3 extends over 16 amino acids. The V gene end was trimmed by 0 bases and the J gene end by 5 bases; junction bases not matched to a gene: 10. Germline V CDR1 and CDR2: SGDLS, YYNGEE. CDR3 sequence reads: CASSVATGGEAETQYF. CDR3 coding DNA: TGTGCCAGCAGCGTAGCTACGGGGGGAGAGGCGGAGACCCAGTACTTC.

V is TRBV28 and J is TRBJ1-6; D remains ambiguous. Germline V CDR1 and CDR2: MDHEN, SYDVKM. The CDR3 contains 12 residues. V was cut by 1 base and J by 9 bases, with 4 bases left in between. The CDR3 nucleotides are TGTGCCAGCAGTTTATCTGTTTCACCCCTCCACTTT. Encoded protein: CASSLSVSPLHF. The variable domain in full, completed from reference TRBV28 and TRBJ1-6, reads DVKVTQSSRYLVKRTGEKVFLECVQDMDHENMFWYRQDPGLGLRLIYFSYDVKMKEKGDIPEGYSVSREKKERFSLILESASTNQTSMYLCASSLSVSPLHFGNGTRLTVT.

The V and J genes are TRBV19 and TRBJ2-2, with D perhaps TRBD2 (5 bases). The CDR3 loop spans 13 amino acids. Trimming removed 4 bases from V and 5 bases from J, with 8 bases in between. Germline CDR1 LNHDA, CDR2 SQIVND (reference sequence). In DNA form, the CDR3 reads TGTGCCAGTAGTAGGCGGGCAACCGGGGAGCTGTTTTTT. Translated: CASSRRATGELFF.